The present TCR beta chain was sequenced within a study of blood T cells in healthy people across ages. For the study at large: The capture of about one barcoded beta molecule per two T cells was achieved by template switching.

A second PCR, run for about 6 to 11 cycles, used a sample-barcoded 5' primer plus a J-beta primer mix. Every sample produced at least 2.5 million CDR3-containing paired-end reads. In TCRdb, the 5' RACE reads were re-called with MiXCR into one record per CDR3 protein. The sample has approximately 1.5 million distinct CDR3 sequences; 35% to 45% are singletons. This CDR3 has 11 residues. The junction had 2 bases not matched to a gene; V was cut back by 6 bases and J by 5 bases. CDR1 DFQATT and CDR2 SNEGSKA come from the germline V gene (reference sequence). Sample donors were healthy Caucasian individuals that came from Russia, aged roughly 6 to 95.

Sequences were obtained from blood. J is TRBJ2-3 and V is TRBV20-1; TRBD2 matches 7 bases. The TCR was taken from a woman under 30 in good health. The chain's CDR3 is CSAKRGDTQYF. CDR3 bases: TGCAGTGCCAAGCGGGGAGATACGCAGTATTTT.